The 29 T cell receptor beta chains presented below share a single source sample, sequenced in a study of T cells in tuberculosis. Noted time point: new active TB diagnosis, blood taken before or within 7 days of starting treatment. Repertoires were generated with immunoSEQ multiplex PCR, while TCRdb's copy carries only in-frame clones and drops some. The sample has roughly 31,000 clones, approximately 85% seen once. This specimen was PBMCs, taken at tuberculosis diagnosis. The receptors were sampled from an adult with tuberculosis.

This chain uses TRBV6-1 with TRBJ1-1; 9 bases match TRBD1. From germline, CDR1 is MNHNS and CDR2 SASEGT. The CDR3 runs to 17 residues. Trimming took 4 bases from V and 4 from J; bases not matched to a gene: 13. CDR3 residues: CASSVRTGQGFGTEAFF. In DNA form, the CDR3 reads TGTGCCAGCAGTGTTCGCACGGGACAGGGCTTTGGCACTGAAGCTTTCTTT.

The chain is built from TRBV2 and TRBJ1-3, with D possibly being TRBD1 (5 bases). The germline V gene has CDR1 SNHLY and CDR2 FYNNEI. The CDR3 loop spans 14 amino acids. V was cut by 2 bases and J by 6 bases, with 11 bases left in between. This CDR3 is CASSEWQGENTIYF. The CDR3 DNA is TGTGCCAGCAGTGAATGGCAGGGTGAAAACACCATATATTTT.

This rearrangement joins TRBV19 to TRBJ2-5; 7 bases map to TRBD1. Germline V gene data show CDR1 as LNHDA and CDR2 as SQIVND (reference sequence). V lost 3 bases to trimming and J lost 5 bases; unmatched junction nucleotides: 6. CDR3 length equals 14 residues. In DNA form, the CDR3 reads TGTGCCAGTAGTATGAGGGGGCGGCGGGAGACCCAGTACTTC. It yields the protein CASSMRGRRETQYF.

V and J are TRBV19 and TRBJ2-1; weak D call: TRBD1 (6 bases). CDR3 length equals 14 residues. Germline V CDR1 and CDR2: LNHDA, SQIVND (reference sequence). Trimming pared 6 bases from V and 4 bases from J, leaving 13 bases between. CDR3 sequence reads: CASSLQGIYNEQFF. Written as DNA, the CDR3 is TGTGCCAGTAGCCTACAGGGTATTTACAATGAGCAGTTCTTC.

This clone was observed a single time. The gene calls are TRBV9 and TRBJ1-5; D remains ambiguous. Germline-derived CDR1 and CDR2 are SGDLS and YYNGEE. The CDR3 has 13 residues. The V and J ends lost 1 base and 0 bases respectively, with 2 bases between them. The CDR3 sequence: CASSVHSNQPQHF. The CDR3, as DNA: TGTGCCAGCAGCGTACATAGCAATCAGCCCCAGCATTTT.

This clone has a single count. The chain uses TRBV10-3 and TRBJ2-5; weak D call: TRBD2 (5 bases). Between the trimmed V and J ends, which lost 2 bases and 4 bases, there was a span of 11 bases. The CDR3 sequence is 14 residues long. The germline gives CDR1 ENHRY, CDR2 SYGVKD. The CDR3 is CAISEAGSGETQYF. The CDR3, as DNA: TGTGCCATCAGTGAGGCTGGGAGCGGAGAGACCCAGTACTTC.

The CDR3 nucleotides read TGTGCCAGCAGCCAAGTAGGGGGCGGCAATCAGCCCCAGCATTTT. It codes for CASSQVGGGNQPQHF. The chain employs TRBV4-2 and TRBJ1-5; TRBD1 agrees at 7 bases. From germline, CDR1 is LGHNA and CDR2 YNFKEQ. V lost 1 base, J lost 2 bases, and 2 bases stayed unmatched. CDR3 length: 15 residues.

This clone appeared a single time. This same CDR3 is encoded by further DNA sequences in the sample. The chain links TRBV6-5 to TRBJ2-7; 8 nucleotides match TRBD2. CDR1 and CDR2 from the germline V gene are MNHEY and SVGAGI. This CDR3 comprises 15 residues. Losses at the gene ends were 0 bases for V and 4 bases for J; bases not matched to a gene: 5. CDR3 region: CASSYSSGGAYEQYF. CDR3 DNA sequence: TGTGCCAGCAGTTACTCGTCCGGGGGGGCTTACGAGCAGTACTTC.

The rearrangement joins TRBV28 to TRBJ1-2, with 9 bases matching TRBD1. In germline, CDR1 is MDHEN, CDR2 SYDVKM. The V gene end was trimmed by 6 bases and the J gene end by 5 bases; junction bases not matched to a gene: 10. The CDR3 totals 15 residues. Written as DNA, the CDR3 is TGTGCCAGCAGCACGCCGGGACAGGGCCGTTATGGCTACACCTTC. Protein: CASSTPGQGRYGYTF.

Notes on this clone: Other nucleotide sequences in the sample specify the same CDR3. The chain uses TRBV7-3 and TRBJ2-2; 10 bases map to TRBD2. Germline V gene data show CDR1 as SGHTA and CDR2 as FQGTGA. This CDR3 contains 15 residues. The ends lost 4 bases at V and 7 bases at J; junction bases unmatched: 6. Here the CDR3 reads CASSSAGGQDGELFF. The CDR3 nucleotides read TGTGCCAGCAGCTCAGCGGGAGGGCAGGACGGGGAGCTGTTTTTT.

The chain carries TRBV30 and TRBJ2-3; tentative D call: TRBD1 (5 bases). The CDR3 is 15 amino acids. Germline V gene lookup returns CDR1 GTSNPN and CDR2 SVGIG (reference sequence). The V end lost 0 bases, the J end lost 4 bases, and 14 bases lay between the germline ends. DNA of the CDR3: TGTGCCTGGAGTGTAGACAGTTCAGCAGCAGATACGCAGTATTTT. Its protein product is CAWSVDSSAADTQYF.

The CDR3 bases are TGTGCCAGCAGCTTGAGGGGGACAGGGCGTTACAATGAGCAGTTCTTC. Translation: CASSLRGTGRYNEQFF. The chain employs TRBV5-8 and TRBJ2-1, with 9 bases that match TRBD1. CDR1 and CDR2 (germline): SGHTS, YDEGEE. J lost 4 bases, V lost 1 base, and 6 bases had no gene match. CDR3 length: 16 amino acids. Using reference TRBV5-8 and TRBJ2-1 for the parts outside the CDR3, the full variable domain is EAGVTQSPTHLIKTRGQQATLRCSPISGHTSVYWYQQALGLGLQFLLWYDEGEERNRGNFPPRFSGRQFPNYSSELNVNALELEDSALYLCASSLRGTGRYNEQFFGPGTRLTVL.

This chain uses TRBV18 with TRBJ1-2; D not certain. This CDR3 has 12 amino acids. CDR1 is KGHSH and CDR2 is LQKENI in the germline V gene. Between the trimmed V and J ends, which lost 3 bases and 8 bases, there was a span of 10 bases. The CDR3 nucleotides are TGTGCCAGCTCACCCTCAGGTCGGGGCTACACCTTC. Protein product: CASSPSGRGYTF.

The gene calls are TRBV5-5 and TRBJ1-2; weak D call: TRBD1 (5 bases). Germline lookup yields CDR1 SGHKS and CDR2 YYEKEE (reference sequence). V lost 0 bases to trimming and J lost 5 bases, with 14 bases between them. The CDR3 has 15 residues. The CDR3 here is CASSLAQGVLYGYTF. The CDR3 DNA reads TGTGCCAGCAGCTTGGCCCAAGGGGTGCTTTATGGCTACACCTTC.

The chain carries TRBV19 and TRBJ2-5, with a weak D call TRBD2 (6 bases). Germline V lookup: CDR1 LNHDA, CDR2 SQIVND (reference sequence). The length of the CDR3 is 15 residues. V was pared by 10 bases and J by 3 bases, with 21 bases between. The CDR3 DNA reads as TGTGCCACCGATCCCAGAGGCGGGGCGAAAGAGACCCAGTACTTC. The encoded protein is CATDPRGGAKETQYF.

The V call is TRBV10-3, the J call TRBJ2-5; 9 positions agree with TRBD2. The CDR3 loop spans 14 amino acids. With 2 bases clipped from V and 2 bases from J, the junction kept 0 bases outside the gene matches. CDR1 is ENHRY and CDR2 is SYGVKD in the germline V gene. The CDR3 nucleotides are TGTGCCATCAGTGAGGCGGGGGGGCAAGAGACCCAGTACTTC. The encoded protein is CAISEAGGQETQYF.

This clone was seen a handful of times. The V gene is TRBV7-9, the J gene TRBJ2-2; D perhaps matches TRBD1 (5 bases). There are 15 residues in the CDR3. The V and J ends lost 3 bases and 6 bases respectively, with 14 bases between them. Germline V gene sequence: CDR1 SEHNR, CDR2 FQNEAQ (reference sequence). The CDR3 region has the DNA TGTGCCAGCAGCTTCCTCGGCAGGGCAGCCGGGGAGCTGTTTTTT. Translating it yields CASSFLGRAAGELFF. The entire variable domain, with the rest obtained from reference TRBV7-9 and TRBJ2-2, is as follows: DTGVSQNPRHKITKRGQNVTFRCDPISEHNRLYWYRQTLGQGPEFLTYFQNEAQLEKSRLLSDRFSAERPKGSFSTLEIQRTEQGDSAMYLCASSFLGRAAGELFFGEGSRLTVL.

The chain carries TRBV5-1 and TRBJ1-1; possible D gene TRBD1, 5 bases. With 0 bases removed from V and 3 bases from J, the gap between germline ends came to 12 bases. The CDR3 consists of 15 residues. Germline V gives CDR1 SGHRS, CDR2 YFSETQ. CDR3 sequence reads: CASSLVPRVDTEAFF. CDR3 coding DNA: TGCGCCAGCAGCTTGGTCCCCAGGGTGGACACTGAAGCTTTCTTT. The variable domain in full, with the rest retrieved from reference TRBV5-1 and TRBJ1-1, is KAGVTQTPRYLIKTRGQQVTLSCSPISGHRSVSWYQQTPGQGLQFLFEYFSETQRNKGNFPGRFSGRQFSNSRSEMNVSTLELGDSALYLCASSLVPRVDTEAFFGQGTRLTVV.

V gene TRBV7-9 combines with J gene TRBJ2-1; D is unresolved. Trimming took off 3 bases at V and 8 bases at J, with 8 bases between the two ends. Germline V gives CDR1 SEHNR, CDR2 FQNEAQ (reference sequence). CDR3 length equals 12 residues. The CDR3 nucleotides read TGTGCCAGCAGCTTGTATATGTATGAGCAGTTCTTC. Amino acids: CASSLYMYEQFF.

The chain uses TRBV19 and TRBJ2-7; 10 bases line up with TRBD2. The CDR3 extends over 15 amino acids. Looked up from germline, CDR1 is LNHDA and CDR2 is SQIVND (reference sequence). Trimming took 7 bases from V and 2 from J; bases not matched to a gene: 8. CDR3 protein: CASIKSAGGPYEQYF. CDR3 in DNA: TGTGCCAGTATTAAATCAGCGGGAGGGCCCTACGAGCAGTACTTC.

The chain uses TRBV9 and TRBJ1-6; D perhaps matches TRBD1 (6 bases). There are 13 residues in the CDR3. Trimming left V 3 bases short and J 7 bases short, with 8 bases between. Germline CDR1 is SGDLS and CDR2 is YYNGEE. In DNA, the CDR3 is TGTGCCAGCAGCGCCACAGGGAATTCACCCCTCCACTTT. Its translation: CASSATGNSPLHF.

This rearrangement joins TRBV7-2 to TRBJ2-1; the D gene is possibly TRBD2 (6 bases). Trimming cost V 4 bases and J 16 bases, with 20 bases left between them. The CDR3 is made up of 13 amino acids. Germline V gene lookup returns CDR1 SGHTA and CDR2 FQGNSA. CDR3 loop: CASSSGLGLASFF. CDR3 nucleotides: TGTGCCAGCAGCTCGGGATTAGGTCTAGCGAGTTTCTTC.

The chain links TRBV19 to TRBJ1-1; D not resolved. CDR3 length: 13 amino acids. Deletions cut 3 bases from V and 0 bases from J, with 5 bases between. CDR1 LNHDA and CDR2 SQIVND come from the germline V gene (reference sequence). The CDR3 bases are TGTGCCAGTAGTATTTCCGTGAACACTGAAGCTTTCTTT. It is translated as CASSISVNTEAFF.

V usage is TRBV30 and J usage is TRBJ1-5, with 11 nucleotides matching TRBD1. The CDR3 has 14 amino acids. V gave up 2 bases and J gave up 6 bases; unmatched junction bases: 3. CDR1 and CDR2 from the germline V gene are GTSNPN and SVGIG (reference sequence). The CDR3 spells CAWSLGTGGQPQHF. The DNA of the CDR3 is TGTGCCTGGAGTTTGGGGACAGGGGGTCAGCCCCAGCATTTT.

Here the CDR3 reads CAWSGGTGNYGYTF. CDR3 sequence (DNA): TGTGCCTGGAGTGGGGGGACAGGGAACTATGGCTACACCTTC. The V call is TRBV30, the J call TRBJ1-2, with 9 bases fitting TRBD1. The CDR3 spans 14 residues. V was pared by 1 base and J by 2 bases, with 2 bases of the junction left unmatched. The germline gives CDR1 GTSNPN, CDR2 SVGIG (reference sequence).

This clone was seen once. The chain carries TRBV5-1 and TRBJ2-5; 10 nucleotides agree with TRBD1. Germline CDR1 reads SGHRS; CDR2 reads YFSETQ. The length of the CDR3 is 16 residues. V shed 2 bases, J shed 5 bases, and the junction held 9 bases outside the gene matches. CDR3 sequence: CASSFTGTGVGETQYF. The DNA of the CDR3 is TGCGCCAGCAGCTTTACCGGGACAGGGGTGGGGGAGACCCAGTACTTC.

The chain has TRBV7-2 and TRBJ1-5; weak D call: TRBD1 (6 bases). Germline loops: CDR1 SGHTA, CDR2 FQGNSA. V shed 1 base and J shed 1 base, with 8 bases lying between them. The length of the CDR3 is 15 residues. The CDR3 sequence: CASSLEQGSNQPQHF. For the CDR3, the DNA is TGTGCCAGCAGCTTAGAACAGGGAAGCAATCAGCCCCAGCATTTT.

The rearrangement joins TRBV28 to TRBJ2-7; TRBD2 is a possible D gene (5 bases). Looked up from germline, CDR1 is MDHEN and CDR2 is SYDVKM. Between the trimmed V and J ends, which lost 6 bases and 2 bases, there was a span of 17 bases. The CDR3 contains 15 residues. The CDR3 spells CASSPSIASPYEQYF. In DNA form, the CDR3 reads TGTGCCAGCAGCCCCTCCATAGCGAGTCCCTACGAGCAGTACTTC. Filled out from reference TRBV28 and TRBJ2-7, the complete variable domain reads DVKVTQSSRYLVKRTGEKVFLECVQDMDHENMFWYRQDPGLGLRLIYFSYDVKMKEKGDIPEGYSVSREKKERFSLILESASTNQTSMYLCASSPSIASPYEQYFGPGTRLTVT.

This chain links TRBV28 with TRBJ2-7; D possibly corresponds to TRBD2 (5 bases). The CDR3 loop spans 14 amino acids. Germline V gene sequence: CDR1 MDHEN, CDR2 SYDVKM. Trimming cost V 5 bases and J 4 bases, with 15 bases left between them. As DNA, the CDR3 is TGTGCCAGCAGTCCGGTCGGGCGAGGGTACGAGCAGTACTTC. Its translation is CASSPVGRGYEQYF. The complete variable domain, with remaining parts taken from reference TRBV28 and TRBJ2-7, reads DVKVTQSSRYLVKRTGEKVFLECVQDMDHENMFWYRQDPGLGLRLIYFSYDVKMKEKGDIPEGYSVSREKKERFSLILESASTNQTSMYLCASSPVGRGYEQYFGPGTRLTVT.